This T cell receptor beta chain originates from a study of cytomegalovirus exposure and HLA in healthy donors. Study overall: An earlier analysis identified 100 million to 130 million unique TCR beta sequences in about 170 million T cells.

Study observations and caveats: CMV antigen specificity was confirmed in vitro for a few CMV-associated chains. Later work associated approximately 17,000 TCR beta sequences with HLA alleles at 0.05 false discovery rate. The authors assumed roughly uniform sequencing depth across donors for presence/absence analyses.

The sample holds a few counts of this clone. What it recognizes is unknown. Other DNA sequences in the same sample also yield this CDR3. CDR3 length equals 14 residues. Germline-derived CDR1 and CDR2 are SGDLS and YYNGEE. The V gene end was trimmed by 2 bases and the J gene end by 2 bases; junction bases not matched to a gene: 1. PCR was performed using 60 Vbeta and 13 Jbeta primers. TCRdb's table, derived via immunoSEQ multiplex PCR, lists solely in-frame clones and lacks some. The sample carries 100,000 to 150,000 clones, around 73% recorded once. The chain combines TRBV9 with TRBJ1-3, with 7 bases that match TRBD1. The specimen sequenced was PBMCs. The sequence was collected from a man aged 60 to 69 in good health and CMV-seropositive. The CDR3 bases are TGTGCCAGCAGCGTCGGGACAGCTGGAAACACCATATATTTT. This gives the protein CASSVGTAGNTIYF.